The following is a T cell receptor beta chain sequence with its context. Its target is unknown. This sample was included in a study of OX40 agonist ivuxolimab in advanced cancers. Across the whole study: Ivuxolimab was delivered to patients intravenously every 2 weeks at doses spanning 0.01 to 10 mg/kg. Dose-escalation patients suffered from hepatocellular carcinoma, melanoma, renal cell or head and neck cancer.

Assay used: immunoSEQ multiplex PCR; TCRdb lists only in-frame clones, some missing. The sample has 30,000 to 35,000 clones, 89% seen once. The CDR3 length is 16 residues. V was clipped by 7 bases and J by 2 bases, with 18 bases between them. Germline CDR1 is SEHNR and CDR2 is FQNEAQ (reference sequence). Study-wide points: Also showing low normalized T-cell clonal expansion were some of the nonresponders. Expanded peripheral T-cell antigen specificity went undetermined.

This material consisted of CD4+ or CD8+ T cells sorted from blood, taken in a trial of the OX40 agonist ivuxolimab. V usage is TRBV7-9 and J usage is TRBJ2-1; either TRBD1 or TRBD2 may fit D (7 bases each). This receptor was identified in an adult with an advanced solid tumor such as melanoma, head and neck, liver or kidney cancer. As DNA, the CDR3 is TGTGCCAGCACATCATGGGGGAGGGGGCCCTACAATGAGCAGTTCTTC. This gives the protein CASTSWGRGPYNEQFF.